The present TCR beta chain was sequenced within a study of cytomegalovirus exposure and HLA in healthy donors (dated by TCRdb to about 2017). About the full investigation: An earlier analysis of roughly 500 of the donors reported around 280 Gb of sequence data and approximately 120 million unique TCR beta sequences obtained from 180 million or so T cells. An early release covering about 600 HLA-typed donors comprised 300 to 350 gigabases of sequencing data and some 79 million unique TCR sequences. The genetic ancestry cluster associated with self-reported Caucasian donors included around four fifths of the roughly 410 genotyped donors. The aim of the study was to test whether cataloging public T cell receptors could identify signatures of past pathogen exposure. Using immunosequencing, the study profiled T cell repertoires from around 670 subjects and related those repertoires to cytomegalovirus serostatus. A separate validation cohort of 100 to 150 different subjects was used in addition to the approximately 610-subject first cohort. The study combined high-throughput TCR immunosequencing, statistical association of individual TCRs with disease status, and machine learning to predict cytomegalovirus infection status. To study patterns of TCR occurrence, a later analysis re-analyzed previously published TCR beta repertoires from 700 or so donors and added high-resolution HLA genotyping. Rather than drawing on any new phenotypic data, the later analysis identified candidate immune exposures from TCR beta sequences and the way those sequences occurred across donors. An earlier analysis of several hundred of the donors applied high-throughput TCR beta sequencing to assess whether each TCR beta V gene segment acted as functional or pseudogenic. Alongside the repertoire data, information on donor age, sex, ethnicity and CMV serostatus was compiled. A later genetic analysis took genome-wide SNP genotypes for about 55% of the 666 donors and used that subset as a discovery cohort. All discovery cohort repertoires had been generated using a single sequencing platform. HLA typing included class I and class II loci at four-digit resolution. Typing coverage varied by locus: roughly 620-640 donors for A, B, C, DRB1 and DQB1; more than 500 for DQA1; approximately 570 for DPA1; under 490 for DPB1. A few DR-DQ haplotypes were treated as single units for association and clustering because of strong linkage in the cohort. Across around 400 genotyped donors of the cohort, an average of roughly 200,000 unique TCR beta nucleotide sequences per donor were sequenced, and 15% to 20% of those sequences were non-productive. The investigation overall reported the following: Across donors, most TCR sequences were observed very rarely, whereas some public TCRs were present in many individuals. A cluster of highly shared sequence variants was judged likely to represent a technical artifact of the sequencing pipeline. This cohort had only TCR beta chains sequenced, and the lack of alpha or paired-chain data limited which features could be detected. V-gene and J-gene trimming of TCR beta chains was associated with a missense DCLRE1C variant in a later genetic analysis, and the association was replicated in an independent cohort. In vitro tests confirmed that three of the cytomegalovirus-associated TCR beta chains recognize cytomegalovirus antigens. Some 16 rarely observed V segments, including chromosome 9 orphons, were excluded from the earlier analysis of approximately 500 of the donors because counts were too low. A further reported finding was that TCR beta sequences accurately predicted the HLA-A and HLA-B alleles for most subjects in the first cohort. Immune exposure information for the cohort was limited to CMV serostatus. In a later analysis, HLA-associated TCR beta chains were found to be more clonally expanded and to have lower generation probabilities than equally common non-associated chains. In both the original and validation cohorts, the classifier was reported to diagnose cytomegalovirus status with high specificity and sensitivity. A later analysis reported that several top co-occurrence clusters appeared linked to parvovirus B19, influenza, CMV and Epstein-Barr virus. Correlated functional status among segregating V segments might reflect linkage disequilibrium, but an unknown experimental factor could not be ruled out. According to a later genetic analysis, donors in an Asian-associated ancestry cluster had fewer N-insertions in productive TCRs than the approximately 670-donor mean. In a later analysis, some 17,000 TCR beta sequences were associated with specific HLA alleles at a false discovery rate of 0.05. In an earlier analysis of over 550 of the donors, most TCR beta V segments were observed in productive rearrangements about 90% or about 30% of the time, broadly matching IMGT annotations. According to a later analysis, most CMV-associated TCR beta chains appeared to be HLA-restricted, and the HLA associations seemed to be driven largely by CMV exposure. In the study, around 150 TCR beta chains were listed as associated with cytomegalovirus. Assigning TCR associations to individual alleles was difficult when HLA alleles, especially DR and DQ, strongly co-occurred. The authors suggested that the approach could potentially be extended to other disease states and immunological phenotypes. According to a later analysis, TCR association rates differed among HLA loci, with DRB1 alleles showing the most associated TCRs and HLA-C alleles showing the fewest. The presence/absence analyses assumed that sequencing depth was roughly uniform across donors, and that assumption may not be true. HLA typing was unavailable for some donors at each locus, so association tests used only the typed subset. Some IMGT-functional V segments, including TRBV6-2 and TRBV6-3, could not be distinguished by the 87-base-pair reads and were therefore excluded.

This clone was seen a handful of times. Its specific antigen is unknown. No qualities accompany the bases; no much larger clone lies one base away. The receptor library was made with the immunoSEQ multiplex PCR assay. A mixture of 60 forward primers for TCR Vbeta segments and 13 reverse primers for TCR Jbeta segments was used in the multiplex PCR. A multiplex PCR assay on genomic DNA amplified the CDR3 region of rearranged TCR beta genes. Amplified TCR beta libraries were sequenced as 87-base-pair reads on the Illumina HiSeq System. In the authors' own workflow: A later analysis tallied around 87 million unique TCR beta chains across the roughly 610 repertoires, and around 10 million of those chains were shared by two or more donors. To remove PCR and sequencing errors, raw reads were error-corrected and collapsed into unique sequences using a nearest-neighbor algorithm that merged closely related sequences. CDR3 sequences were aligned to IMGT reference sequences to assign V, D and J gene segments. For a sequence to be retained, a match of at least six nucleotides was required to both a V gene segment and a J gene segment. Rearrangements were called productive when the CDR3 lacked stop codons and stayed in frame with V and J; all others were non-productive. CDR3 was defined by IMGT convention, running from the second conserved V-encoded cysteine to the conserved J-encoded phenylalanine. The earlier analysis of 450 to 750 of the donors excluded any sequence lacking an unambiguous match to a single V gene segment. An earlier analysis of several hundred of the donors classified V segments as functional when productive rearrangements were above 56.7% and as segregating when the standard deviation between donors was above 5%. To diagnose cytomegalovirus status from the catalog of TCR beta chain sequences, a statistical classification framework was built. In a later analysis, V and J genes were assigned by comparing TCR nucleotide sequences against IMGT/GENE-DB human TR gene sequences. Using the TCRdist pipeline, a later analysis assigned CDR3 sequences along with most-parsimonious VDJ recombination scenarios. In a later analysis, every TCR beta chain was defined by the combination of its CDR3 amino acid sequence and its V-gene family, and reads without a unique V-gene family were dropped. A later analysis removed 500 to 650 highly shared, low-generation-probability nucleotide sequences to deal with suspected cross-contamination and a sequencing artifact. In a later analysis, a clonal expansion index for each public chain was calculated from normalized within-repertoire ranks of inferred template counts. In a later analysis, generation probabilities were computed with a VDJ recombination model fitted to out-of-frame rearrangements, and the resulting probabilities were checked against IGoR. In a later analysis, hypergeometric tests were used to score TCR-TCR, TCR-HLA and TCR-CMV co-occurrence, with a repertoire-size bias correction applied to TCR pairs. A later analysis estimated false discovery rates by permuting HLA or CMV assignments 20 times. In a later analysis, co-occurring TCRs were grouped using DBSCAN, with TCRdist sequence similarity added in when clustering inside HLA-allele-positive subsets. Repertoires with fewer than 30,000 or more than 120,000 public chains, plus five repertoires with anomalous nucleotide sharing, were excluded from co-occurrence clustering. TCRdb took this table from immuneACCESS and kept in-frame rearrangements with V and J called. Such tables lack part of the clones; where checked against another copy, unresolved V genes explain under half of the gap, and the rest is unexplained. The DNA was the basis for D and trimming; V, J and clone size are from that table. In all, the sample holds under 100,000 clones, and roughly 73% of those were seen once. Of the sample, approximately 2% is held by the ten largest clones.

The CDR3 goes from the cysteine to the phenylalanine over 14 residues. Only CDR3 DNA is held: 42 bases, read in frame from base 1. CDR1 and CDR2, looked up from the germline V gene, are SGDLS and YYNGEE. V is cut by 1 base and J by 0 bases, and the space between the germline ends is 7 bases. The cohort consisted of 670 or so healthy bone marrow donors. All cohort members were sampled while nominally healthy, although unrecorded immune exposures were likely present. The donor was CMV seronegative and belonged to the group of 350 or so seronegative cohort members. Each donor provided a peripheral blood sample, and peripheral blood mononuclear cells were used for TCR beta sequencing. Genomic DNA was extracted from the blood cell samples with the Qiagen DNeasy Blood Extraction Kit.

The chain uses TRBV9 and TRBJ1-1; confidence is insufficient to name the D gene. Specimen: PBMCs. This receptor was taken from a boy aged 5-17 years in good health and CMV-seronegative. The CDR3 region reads CASSVRSMNTEAFF. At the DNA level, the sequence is TGTGCCAGCAGCGTACGTAGTATGAACACTGAAGCTTTCTTT.